This TCR beta chain was obtained from a study of T-cell reconstitution after alpha-beta-depleted transplantation in children. Using unique molecular identifiers, the investigators prepared the TCRbeta library. From the PCR reads, TCRdb called clonotypes with MiXCR, one entry per CDR3 protein. The table records some 390,000 distinct CDR3 sequences, around 20% of them present only once. Trimming removed 5 bases from V and 5 bases from J; junction bases left unmatched: 9. This CDR3 spans 13 amino acids. Germline V CDR1 and CDR2: DFQATT, SNEGSKA (reference sequence). The V gene is TRBV20-1, the J gene TRBJ2-7, with 7 nucleotides matching TRBD2. The receptor was derived from a human donor who donated a stem cell graft to a child with acute myeloid leukemia. The source was PBMCs from the stem cell graft donor, collected from the stem cell graft. The CDR3 is CSAGPGGSDEQYF. CDR3 DNA: TGCAGTGCTGGCCCCGGCGGGAGCGACGAGCAGTACTTC.